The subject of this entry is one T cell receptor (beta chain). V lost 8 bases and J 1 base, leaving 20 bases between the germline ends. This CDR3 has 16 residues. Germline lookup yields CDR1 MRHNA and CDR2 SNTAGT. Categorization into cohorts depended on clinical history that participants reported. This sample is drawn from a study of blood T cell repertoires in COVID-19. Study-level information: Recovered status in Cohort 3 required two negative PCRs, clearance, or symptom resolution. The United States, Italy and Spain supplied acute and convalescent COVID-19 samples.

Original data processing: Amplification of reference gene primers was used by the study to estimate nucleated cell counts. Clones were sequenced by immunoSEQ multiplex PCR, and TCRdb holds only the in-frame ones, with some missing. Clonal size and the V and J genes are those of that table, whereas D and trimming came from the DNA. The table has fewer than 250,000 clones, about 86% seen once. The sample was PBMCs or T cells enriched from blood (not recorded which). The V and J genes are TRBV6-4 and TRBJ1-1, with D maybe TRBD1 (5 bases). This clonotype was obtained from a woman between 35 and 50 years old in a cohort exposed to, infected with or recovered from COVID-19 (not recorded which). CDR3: CASSPSGSPQNTEAFF. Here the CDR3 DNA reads TGTGCCAGCTCCCCATCAGGGTCCCCACAGAACACTGAAGCTTTCTTT.